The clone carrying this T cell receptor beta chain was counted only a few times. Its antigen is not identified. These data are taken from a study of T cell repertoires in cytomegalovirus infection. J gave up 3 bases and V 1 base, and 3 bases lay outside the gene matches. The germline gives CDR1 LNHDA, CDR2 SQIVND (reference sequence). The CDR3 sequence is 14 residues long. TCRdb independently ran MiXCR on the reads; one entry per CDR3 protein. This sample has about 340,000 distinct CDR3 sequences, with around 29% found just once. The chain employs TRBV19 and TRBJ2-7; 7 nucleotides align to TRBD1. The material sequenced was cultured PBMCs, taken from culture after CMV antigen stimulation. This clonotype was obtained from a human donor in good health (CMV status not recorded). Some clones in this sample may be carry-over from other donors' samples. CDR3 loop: CASSIGTGFYEQYF. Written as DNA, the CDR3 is TGTGCCAGTAGTATAGGGACAGGATTCTACGAGCAGTACTTC.